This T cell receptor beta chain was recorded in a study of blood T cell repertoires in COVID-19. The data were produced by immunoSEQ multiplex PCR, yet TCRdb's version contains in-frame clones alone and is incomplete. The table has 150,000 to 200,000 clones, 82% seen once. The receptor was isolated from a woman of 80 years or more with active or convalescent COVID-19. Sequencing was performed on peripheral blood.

In nucleotides, the CDR3 is TGTGCCACCAGTGATTCGGACAGCTTAGAGCAGTACTTC. This codes for CATSDSDSLEQYF. The V call is TRBV24-1, the J call TRBJ2-7, with TRBD1 as a possible D gene (6 bases). The CDR3 consists of 13 residues. Germline loops: CDR1 KGHDR, CDR2 SFDVKD. Trimming took off 2 bases at V and 7 bases at J, with 11 bases between the two ends.